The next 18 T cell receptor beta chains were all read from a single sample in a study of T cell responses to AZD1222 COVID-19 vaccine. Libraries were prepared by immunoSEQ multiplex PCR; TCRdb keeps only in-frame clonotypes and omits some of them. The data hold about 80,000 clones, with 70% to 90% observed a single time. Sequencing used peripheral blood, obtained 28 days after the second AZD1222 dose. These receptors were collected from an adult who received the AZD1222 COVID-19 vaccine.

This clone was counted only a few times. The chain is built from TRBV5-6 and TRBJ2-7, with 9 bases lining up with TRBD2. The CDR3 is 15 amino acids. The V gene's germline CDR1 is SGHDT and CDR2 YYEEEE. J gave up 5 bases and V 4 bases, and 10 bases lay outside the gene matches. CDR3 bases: TGTGCCAGCAGCATTCTAGCGGGGAACGCCAACGAGCAGTACTTC. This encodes CASSILAGNANEQYF.

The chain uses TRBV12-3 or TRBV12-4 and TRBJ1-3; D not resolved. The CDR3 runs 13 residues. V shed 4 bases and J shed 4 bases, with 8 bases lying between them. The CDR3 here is CASSSDDGNTIYF. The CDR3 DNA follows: TGTGCCAGCAGTTCGGACGACGGAAACACCATATATTTT.

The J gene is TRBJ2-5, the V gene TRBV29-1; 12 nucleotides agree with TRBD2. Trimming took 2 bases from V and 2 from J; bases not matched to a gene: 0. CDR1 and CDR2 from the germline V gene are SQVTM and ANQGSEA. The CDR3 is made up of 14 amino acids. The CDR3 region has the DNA TGCAGCGTTGAACTAGCGGGGGGGCAAGAGACCCAGTACTTC. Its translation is CSVELAGGQETQYF.

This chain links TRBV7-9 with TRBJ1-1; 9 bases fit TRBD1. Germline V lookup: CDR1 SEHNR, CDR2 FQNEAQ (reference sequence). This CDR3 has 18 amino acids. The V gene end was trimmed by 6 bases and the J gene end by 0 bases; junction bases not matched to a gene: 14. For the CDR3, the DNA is TGTGCCAGCAGAGGGGACAGGGAAACTATCACTTTGAACACTGAAGCTTTCTTT. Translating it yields CASRGDRETITLNTEAFF.

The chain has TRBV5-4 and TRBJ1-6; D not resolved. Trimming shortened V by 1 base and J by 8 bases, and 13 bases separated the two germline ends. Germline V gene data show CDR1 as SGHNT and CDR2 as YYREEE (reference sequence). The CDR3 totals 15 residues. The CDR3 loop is CASSLQIQNDSPLHF. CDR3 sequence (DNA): TGTGCCAGCAGCTTGCAGATACAGAATGATTCACCCCTCCACTTT.

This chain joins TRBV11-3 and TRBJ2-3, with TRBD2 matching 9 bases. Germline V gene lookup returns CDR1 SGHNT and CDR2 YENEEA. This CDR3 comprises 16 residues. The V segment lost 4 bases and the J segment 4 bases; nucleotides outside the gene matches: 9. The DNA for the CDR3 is TGTGCCAGCAGCTACGCCAGCGGGGGGTCCGCAGATACGCAGTATTTT. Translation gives CASSYASGGSADTQYF.

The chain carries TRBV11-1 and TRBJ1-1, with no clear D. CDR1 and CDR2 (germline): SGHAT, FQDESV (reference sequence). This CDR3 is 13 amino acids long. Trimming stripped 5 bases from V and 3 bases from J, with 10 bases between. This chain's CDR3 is CASSDGPHTEAFF. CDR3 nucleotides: TGTGCCAGCAGCGACGGACCTCACACTGAAGCTTTCTTT.

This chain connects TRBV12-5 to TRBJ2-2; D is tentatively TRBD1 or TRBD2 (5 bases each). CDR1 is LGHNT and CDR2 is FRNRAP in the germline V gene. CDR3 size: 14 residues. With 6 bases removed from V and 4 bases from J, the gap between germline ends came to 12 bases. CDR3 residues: CASGPGARTGELFF. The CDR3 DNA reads TGTGCTAGTGGCCCCGGGGCCCGCACCGGGGAGCTGTTTTTT.

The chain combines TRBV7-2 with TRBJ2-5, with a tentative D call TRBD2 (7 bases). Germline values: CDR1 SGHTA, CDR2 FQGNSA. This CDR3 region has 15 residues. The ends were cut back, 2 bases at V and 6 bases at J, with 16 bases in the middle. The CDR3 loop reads CASSLNRGALQTQYF. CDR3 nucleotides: TGTGCCAGCAGCTTAAACCGGGGGGCGCTTCAGACCCAGTACTTC.

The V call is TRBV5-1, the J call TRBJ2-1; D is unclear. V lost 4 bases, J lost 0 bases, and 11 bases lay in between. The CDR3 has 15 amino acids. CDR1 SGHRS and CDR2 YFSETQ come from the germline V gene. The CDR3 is CASSRAQSSYNEQFF. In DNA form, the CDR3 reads TGCGCCAGCAGCCGGGCCCAGAGCTCCTACAATGAGCAGTTCTTC.

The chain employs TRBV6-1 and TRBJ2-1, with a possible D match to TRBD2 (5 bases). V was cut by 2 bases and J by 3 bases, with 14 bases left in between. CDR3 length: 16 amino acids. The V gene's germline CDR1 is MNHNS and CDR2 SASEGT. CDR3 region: CASSERGYGSYNEQFF. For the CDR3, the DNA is TGTGCCAGCAGTGAACGAGGGTATGGGAGCTACAATGAGCAGTTCTTC.

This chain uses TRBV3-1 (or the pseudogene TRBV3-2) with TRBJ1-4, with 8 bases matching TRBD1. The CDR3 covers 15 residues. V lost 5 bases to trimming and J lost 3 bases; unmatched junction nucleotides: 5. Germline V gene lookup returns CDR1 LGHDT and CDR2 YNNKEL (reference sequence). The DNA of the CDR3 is TGTGCCAGCAGCACTCGGACAGGGTCTAATGAAAAACTGTTTTTT. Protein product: CASSTRTGSNEKLFF.

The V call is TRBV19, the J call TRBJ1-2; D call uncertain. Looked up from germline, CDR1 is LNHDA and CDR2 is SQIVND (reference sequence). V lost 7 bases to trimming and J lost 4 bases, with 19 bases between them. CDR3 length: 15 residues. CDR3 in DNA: TGTGCCAGTATTGACTTGGCACAGACGGTCTATGGCTACACCTTC. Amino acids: CASIDLAQTVYGYTF.

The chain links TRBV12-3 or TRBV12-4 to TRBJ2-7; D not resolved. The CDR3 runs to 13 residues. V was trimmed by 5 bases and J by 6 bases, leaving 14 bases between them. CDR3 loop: CASSPSVPAEQYF. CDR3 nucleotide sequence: TGTGCCAGCAGTCCCTCTGTCCCGGCCGAGCAGTACTTC.

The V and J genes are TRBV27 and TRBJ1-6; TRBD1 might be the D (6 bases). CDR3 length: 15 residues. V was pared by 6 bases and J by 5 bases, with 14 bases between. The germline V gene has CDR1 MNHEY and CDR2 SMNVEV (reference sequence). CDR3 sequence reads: CASSPIGQNNSPLHF. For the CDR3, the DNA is TGTGCCAGCAGCCCCATAGGACAGAATAATTCACCCCTCCACTTT.

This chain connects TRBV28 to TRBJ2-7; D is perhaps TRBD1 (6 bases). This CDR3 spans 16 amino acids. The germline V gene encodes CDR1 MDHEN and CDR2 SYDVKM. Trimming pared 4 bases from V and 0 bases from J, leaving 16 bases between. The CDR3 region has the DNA TGTGCCAGCAGTTCCCGTGGGACATTCTCCTCCTACGAGCAGTACTTC. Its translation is CASSSRGTFSSYEQYF.

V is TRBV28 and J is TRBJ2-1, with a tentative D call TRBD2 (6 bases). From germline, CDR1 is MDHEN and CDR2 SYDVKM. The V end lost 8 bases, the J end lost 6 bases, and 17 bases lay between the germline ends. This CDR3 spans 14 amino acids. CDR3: CASHSPDYPNEQFF. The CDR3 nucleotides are TGTGCCAGCCACTCCCCGGACTACCCCAATGAGCAGTTCTTC.

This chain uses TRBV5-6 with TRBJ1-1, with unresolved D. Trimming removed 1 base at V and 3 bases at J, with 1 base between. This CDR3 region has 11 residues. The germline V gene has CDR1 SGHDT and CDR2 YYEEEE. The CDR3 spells CASSLHTEAFF. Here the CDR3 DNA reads TGTGCCAGCAGCTTGCACACTGAAGCTTTCTTT.